This T cell receptor beta chain was captured by sequencing in a study of T-cell reconstitution after alpha-beta-depleted transplantation in children (dated by TCRdb to about 2016). Broadly, across the study: Using TCR repertoire profiling, the study followed T-cell immune reconstitution in a quantitative way in children after TCRalphabeta/CD19-depleted allogeneic hematopoietic cell transplantation.

Counted from cysteine to phenylalanine, this CDR3 has 15 amino acids. Kept here is only the CDR3 DNA, which spans 45 bases and is read in frame from base 1. V is pared back by 5 bases and J by 2 bases, with 16 bases lying between the germline termini. CDR1 and CDR2 were assigned from the germline V gene as SGHNT and YENEEA. The library was prepared using PCR. TCRdb names Illumina HiSeq 2500 as the instrument used. TCR library preparation used molecular barcoding, with unique molecular identifiers applied to normalize quantification of the TCRbeta repertoire. Through fastp at Q25 and MiXCR, TCRdb rebuilt clones from the public reads, retaining in-frame beta chains. Every entry covers one CDR3 protein and lists the most common genes and DNA from its rows. Recorded for this sample are over 150,000 distinct CDR3 sequences; more than 6.5% of them occurred a single time. The leading ten clones occupy roughly 3% of the sample.

With regard to this clonotype: Its antigen specificity is not known. Per-base qualities were not stored, and no clone one base away is much larger.

The sample consisted of PBMCs from the stem cell graft donor, taken from the stem cell graft. The sequence was obtained from a human donor who donated a stem cell graft to a child with Wiskott-Aldrich syndrome. Recombination linked TRBV11-3 to TRBJ2-7; D gene: possibly TRBD2, on 5 matching bases. The DNA is TGTGCCAGCAGCCCGCCCGAGGGAGTCCCCTACGAGCAGTACTTC. It encodes CASSPPEGVPYEQYF.